The clone carrying this TCR beta chain appeared a few times. TCRdb reprocessed the RT-PCR reads with MiXCR, giving one entry per CDR3 protein. The data contain around 600,000 distinct CDR3 sequences, about 11% of them singletons. The record originates from a study of response to subunit inactivated influenza vaccine. A further study also used this sample, focusing on T cells expressing NK-cell markers. That paper states: The authors made TCR beta cDNA libraries by 5'RACE template switching. This switching added a universal primer site and UMIs.

The sequenced sample was PBMCs from blood, obtained on the day of vaccination. This TCR derives from a middle-aged man who received an inactivated influenza vaccine.

The CDR3 DNA follows: TGCGCCAGCAGCTTGAGGGGACTAGCGGGAGGATCGTTCATGTGCGAGCAGTACTTC. Its translation: CASSLRGLAGGSFMCEQYF. The chain carries TRBV5-1 and TRBJ2-7; 15 bases align to TRBD2. The J segment lost 6 bases and the V segment lost 1 base, leaving 14 bases of the junction unmatched. The CDR3 runs 19 residues. Germline lookup yields CDR1 SGHRS and CDR2 YFSETQ.